This entry is about one TCR beta chain. This clonotype is classified as medium-sized (0.01 to 0.1%). Its binding antigen is unknown. Base qualities are not recorded, but no much larger clone differs from it by a single base. This entry belongs to a study of CD8 T cells in ankylosing spondylitis (dated by TCRdb to about 2017). In terms of the full investigation: The study set out to find disease-linked TCR variants by profiling T cell receptor beta repertoires in ankylosing spondylitis patients and healthy donors. Samples of peripheral blood were taken, and for ankylosing spondylitis patients, synovial fluid was collected as well. The whole study cohort included roughly 110 healthy donors and under 30 ankylosing spondylitis patients. What the research found in general, with its limitations: A TCR beta motif made up of 7 to 9 highly homologous amino acid variants appeared to be characteristic of blood from ankylosing spondylitis patients. According to the report, matched synovial fluid samples from ankylosing spondylitis patients were significantly enriched for the disease-linked clones. In peripheral blood, the disease-linked clones were found at relatively low frequencies and had a CD8+ phenotype. Some motif variants had previously been reported in the synovial fluid and blood of reactive arthritis patients, which suggests shared mechanisms of disease initiation.

The sample was run on an Illumina HiSeq 2500. Quantitative 5'-RACE with molecular barcodes was used to prepare TCR beta libraries. In the source study's methods: Disease-linked TCR variants were identified with a new computational method built on a probabilistic model of VDJ rearrangement. Using fastp trimming at Q25 and MiXCR clonotype assembly, TCRdb reanalyzed the public sequencing data and kept in-frame beta chains. Rows matching on CDR3 protein sequence are summarized as one entry with the most common DNA and genes. TCRdb's processing, not the study's, gives the V and J calls here. Here the sample has around 7,000 distinct CDR3 sequences; 8.2% occur a single time. The top ten constitute roughly 24% of the sample. Source material: blood, either unsorted or a sorted T cell fraction (not recorded which). This sequence originates from a male donor with ankylosing spondylitis or in good health (not recorded which).

The sequence in DNA is TGTGCCAGCAGCAGACAGGACTCTGGGGCCAACGTCCTGACTTTC. It specifies CASSRQDSGANVLTF. The rearrangement joined TRBV9 to TRBJ2-6; matching of 6 bases hints at TRBD1 as the D gene. CDR1 and CDR2, looked up from the germline V gene, are SGDLS and YYNGEE. V is reduced by 4 bases and J by 0 bases, leaving a spacing of 8 bases between them. From its cysteine to its phenylalanine, the CDR3 spans 15 amino acids. Left in the record is the CDR3 DNA by itself, 45 bases read in frame from the first base.